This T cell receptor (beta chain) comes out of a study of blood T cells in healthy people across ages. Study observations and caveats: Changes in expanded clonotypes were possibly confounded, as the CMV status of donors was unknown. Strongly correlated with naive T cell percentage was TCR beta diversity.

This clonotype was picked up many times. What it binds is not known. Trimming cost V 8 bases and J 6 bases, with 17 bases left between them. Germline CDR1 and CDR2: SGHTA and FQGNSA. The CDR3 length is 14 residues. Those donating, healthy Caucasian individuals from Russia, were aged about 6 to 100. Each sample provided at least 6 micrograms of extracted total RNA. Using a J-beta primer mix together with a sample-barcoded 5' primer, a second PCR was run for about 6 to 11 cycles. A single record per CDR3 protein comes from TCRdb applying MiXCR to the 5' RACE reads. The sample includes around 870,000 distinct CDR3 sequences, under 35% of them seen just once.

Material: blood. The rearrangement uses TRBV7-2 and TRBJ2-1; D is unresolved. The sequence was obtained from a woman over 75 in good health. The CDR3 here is CASHPDQLTNEQFF. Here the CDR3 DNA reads TGTGCCAGCCACCCGGATCAGCTTACCAATGAGCAGTTCTTC.